Each of the 30 T cell receptor beta chains below was sequenced from the same sample in a study of CD8 T cells in Susac syndrome. When the RNA was reverse transcribed, random hexamers were used with an input of about 0.5 to 1 ug. TCRdb passed the immunoSEQ multiplex PCR reads through MiXCR, listing each CDR3 protein once. The data contain approximately 190,000 distinct CDR3 sequences, approximately 95% of them singletons. What was sequenced was CD8+ T cells from PBMCs. These receptors were obtained from a human donor with Susac syndrome.

The rearrangement links TRBV20-1 to TRBJ2-7; possible D gene TRBD1, 5 bases. The germline V gene has CDR1 DFQATT and CDR2 SNEGSKA (reference sequence). The CDR3 totals 17 residues. Trimming pared 0 bases from V and 3 bases from J, leaving 21 bases between. The CDR3 bases are TGCAGTGCTAGAGATTTAGGCCCTCTAAGGGGCCTCTACGAGCAGTACTTC. Encoded protein: CSARDLGPLRGLYEQYF.

In nucleotides, the CDR3 is TGTGCCAGCAGCGAGCCGGGGACTAGCTTCCTCAATGAGCAGTTCTTC. Translated: CASSEPGTSFLNEQFF. The J gene is TRBJ2-1, the V gene TRBV9; 9 bases align to TRBD2. The CDR3 length is 16 residues. The ends lost 3 bases at V and 6 bases at J; junction bases unmatched: 10. Germline V gene data show CDR1 as SGDLS and CDR2 as YYNGEE.

This chain uses TRBV5-1 with TRBJ2-7, with a weak D call TRBD2 (6 bases). Trimming took 1 base from V and 2 from J, leaving 10 bases between them. Per the germline V gene, CDR1 is SGHRS and CDR2 is YFSETQ. The CDR3 contains 14 residues. The CDR3 nucleotides read TGCGCCAGCAGCTTGCCGGGAGCCGCCTACGAGCAGTACTTC. It is translated as CASSLPGAAYEQYF.

The chain is built from TRBV20-1 and TRBJ1-5; D is unresolved. This CDR3 region has 13 residues. V was trimmed by 2 bases and J by 7 bases, leaving 12 bases between them. CDR1 is DFQATT and CDR2 is SNEGSKA in the germline V gene (reference sequence). This CDR3 reads CSARPQNEQPQHF. The CDR3 coding sequence is TGCAGTGCTAGACCACAGAACGAGCAGCCCCAGCATTTT.

A single count supports this clonotype. The chain has TRBV29-1 and TRBJ1-2, with 9 bases aligning to TRBD1. Trimming at V came to 7 bases and at J to 4 bases, leaving 4 bases not matched to a gene. Germline V gene lookup returns CDR1 SQVTM and CDR2 ANQGSEA. The CDR3 length is 12 residues. CDR3 nucleotides: TGCAGCGCCCCGACAGGGGGCTATGGCTACACCTTC. Amino acid sequence: CSAPTGGYGYTF.

The chain carries TRBV5-4 and TRBJ2-7; D is perhaps TRBD2 (6 bases). The CDR3 consists of 15 residues. Trimming stripped 4 bases from V and 0 bases from J, with 14 bases between. CDR1 and CDR2 from the germline V gene are SGHNT and YYREEE (reference sequence). The CDR3 DNA reads as TGTGCCAGCAGCGCTTCTAGCGTGAGCTCCTACGAGCAGTACTTC. As protein: CASSASSVSSYEQYF.

This clonotype was seen a few times. The chain is built from TRBV6-5 and TRBJ2-3; D is tentatively TRBD1 or TRBD2 (5 bases each). Germline lookup yields CDR1 MNHEY and CDR2 SVGAGI. The V end was cut by 0 bases, the J end by 0 bases, with 10 bases between. CDR3 length: 16 amino acids. The CDR3: CASSYSTGASTDTQYF. In nucleotides, the CDR3 is TGTGCCAGCAGTTACTCTACCGGGGCTAGCACAGATACGCAGTATTTT.

Points on this clonotype: Mismatch with germline at one junction end may stem from a read error. V usage is TRBV4-1 and J usage is TRBJ2-7, with D perhaps TRBD2 (6 bases). The CDR3 has 15 amino acids. Germline V gene data show CDR1 as MGHRA and CDR2 as YSYEKL. CDR3 protein: CASNQEGGGLDEQYF. The CDR3 bases are TGCGCCAGCAACCAAGAAGGCGGAGGGTTGGACGAGCAGTACTTC.

The rearrangement links TRBV11-2 to TRBJ1-2; weak D call: TRBD1 (5 bases). Germline lookup yields CDR1 SGHAT and CDR2 FQNNGV. This CDR3 has 16 amino acids. The ends were cut back, 4 bases at V and 0 bases at J, with 15 bases in the middle. The CDR3 nucleotides read TGTGCCAGCAGCTCCCACCGGGACGGCGCTAACTATGGCTACACCTTC. Translation gives CASSSHRDGANYGYTF.

V and J are TRBV6-6 and TRBJ2-5; D gene ambiguous. Per germline, CDR1 MNHNY and CDR2 SVGAGI (reference sequence). The CDR3 runs to 11 residues. Trimming removed 1 base from V and 7 bases from J, with 4 bases in between. CDR3 coding DNA: TGTGCCAGCAGTTACTACGGGACCCAGTACTTC. This translates into CASSYYGTQYF.

The sample holds a few counts of this clonotype. The CDR3 sequence is CASSPGTAGYTF. The DNA of the CDR3 is TGTGCCAGCAGTCCTGGGACGGCTGGCTACACCTTC. The rearrangement joins TRBV27 to TRBJ1-2, with D possibly TRBD1 on 5 matching bases. This CDR3 region has 12 residues. Deletions cut 5 bases from V and 7 bases from J, with 11 bases between. CDR1 is MNHEY and CDR2 is SMNVEV in the germline V gene (reference sequence).

The CDR3 reads CASSQVQVTDTQYF. CDR3 DNA sequence: TGCGCCAGCAGCCAAGTCCAGGTGACAGATACGCAGTATTTT. The V gene is TRBV4-1, the J gene TRBJ2-3; D is undetermined. Germline CDR1 reads MGHRA; CDR2 reads YSYEKL. The CDR3 extends over 14 amino acids. Between the trimmed V and J ends, which lost 1 base and 3 bases, there was a span of 8 bases.

The rearrangement joins TRBV4-1 to TRBJ2-5; TRBD2 agrees at 10 bases. CDR1 MGHRA and CDR2 YSYEKL come from the germline V gene. The CDR3 totals 17 residues. V trimming: 2 bases; J trimming: 3 bases; junction bases outside the gene matches: 9. The CDR3 DNA is TGCGCCAGCAGCCAATTCTTGAGCGGGGGGGCCGAAGAGACCCAGTACTTC. Protein product: CASSQFLSGGAEETQYF.

CDR3 region: CASSYQGSNQPQHF. As DNA, the CDR3 is TGTGCCAGCAGTTACCAGGGGAGCAATCAGCCCCAGCATTTT. The chain recombines TRBV6-2 or TRBV6-3 with TRBJ1-5; D is perhaps TRBD1 (6 bases). CDR3 length: 14 residues. The ends were cut back, 2 bases at V and 1 base at J, with 6 bases in the middle. From germline, CDR1 is MNHEY and CDR2 SVGEGT.

This clonotype was seen a handful of times. This chain connects TRBV12-3 or TRBV12-4 to TRBJ2-2; D is unclear. V was pared by 1 base and J by 4 bases, with 4 bases between. CDR3 length: 13 residues. The CDR3: CASSLGSTGELFF. CDR3 sequence (DNA): TGTGCCAGCAGTTTAGGCTCCACCGGGGAGCTGTTTTTT.

The rearrangement links TRBV3-1 to TRBJ2-3; 11 bases align to TRBD2. Germline-derived CDR1 and CDR2 are LGHDT and YNNKEL (reference sequence). This CDR3 has 13 residues. With 8 bases clipped from V and 6 bases from J, the junction kept 4 bases outside the gene matches. Here the CDR3 reads CASETSGVDTQYF. The CDR3 DNA reads as TGTGCCAGCGAGACTAGCGGGGTTGATACGCAGTATTTT.

The J gene is TRBJ2-7, the V gene TRBV11-2, with a tentative D call TRBD1 (5 bases). This CDR3 has 16 residues. Looked up from germline, CDR1 is SGHAT and CDR2 is FQNNGV. The V end lost 10 bases, the J end lost 2 bases, and 24 bases lay between the germline ends. CDR3 loop: CATHVSSTASTYEQYF. DNA for the CDR3: TGTGCCACCCATGTTAGTTCGACAGCTTCGACCTACGAGCAGTACTTC.

The J gene is TRBJ2-3, the V gene TRBV29-1, with TRBD2 as a possible D gene (6 bases). Looked up from germline, CDR1 is SQVTM and CDR2 is ANQGSEA. Deletions cut 7 bases from V and 4 bases from J, with 18 bases between. The CDR3 loop spans 14 amino acids. This chain's CDR3 is CSGLGDLGSDTQYF. The CDR3 bases are TGCAGCGGATTGGGGGACTTAGGGTCAGATACGCAGTATTTT.

V gene TRBV27 combines with J gene TRBJ2-3, with a tentative D call TRBD2 (7 bases). Looked up from germline, CDR1 is MNHEY and CDR2 is SMNVEV (reference sequence). This CDR3 has 15 residues. Between the trimmed V and J ends, which lost 3 bases and 5 bases, there was a span of 15 bases. The CDR3: CASSFGPGGRDTQYF. In nucleotides, the CDR3 is TGTGCCAGCAGTTTCGGCCCCGGGGGGCGAGATACGCAGTATTTT.

The chain links TRBV20-1 to TRBJ1-5; 7 bases match TRBD1. The V segment lost 0 bases and the J segment 0 bases; nucleotides outside the gene matches: 5. The length of the CDR3 is 16 residues. In germline, CDR1 is DFQATT, CDR2 SNEGSKA (reference sequence). This chain's CDR3 is CSARDRTGPSNQPQHF. CDR3 DNA sequence: TGCAGTGCTAGAGATCGGACAGGCCCTAGCAATCAGCCCCAGCATTTT.

Details on this clonotype: A junction end diverges from the germline sequence, so it may reflect a read error. The chain couples TRBV30 to TRBJ1-5, with 8 bases matching TRBD1. The CDR3 is 13 amino acids. The germline gives CDR1 GTSNPN, CDR2 SVGIG (reference sequence). CDR3 bases: TGTGCCTGGAATACAGGGGGAGATCAGTCCCAGCATTTT. Its translation: CAWNTGGDQSQHF.

The chain employs TRBV5-4 and TRBJ1-1; D gene unclear. The CDR3 is 12 amino acids. The germline gives CDR1 SGHNT, CDR2 YYREEE (reference sequence). The V end was cut by 2 bases, the J end by 5 bases, with 7 bases between. The CDR3, as DNA: TGTGCCAGCAGCTTTGTTGGGACTGAAGCTTTCTTT. This encodes CASSFVGTEAFF.

The chain links TRBV2 to TRBJ1-1; D not certain. Trimming removed 4 bases at V and 7 bases at J, with 7 bases between. Germline CDR1 reads SNHLY; CDR2 reads FYNNEI. The CDR3 extends over 11 amino acids. Written as DNA, the CDR3 is TGTGCCAGCAGTGCGGCGCTTGAAGCTTTCTTT. Translation: CASSAALEAFF.

The chain has TRBV20-1 and TRBJ2-7, with TRBD1 matching 11 bases. From germline, CDR1 is DFQATT and CDR2 SNEGSKA (reference sequence). Germline trimming cut 3 bases from V and 5 bases from J; bases unmatched to any gene: 9. There are 15 residues in the CDR3. The chain's CDR3 is CSASRGRTGGHEQYF. The CDR3 DNA reads TGCAGTGCTAGTCGGGGAAGGACAGGGGGCCACGAGCAGTACTTC.

The count of this clonotype is one. The chain employs TRBV30 and TRBJ1-5; D unclear. CDR3 length equals 13 residues. The V gene's germline CDR1 is GTSNPN and CDR2 SVGIG (reference sequence). Trimming took 0 bases from V and 4 from J, leaving 7 bases between them. The CDR3 DNA is TGTGCCTGGAGTGTCGGAGCAAATCAGCCCCAGCATTTT. Its protein product is CAWSVGANQPQHF. Complete variable domain (other parts from reference TRBV30 and TRBJ1-5): SQTIHQWPATLVQPVGSPLSLECTVEGTSNPNLYWYRQAAGRGLQLLFYSVGIGQISSEVPQNLSASRPQDRQFILSSKKLLLSDSGFYLCAWSVGANQPQHFGDGTRLSIL.

The chain uses TRBV30 and TRBJ1-2, with D hard to call. Germline V gene data show CDR1 as GTSNPN and CDR2 as SVGIG (reference sequence). The V and J ends lost 4 bases and 11 bases respectively, with 20 bases between them. The CDR3 has 13 amino acids. Here the CDR3 reads CAWIERAHLGYTF. The CDR3 DNA reads as TGTGCCTGGATCGAAAGGGCTCATTTAGGTTACACCTTC.

The chain has TRBV9 and TRBJ2-3, with a weak D call TRBD2 (6 bases). The CDR3 is 15 residues long. V was cut by 0 bases and J by 1 base, with 9 bases left in between. Germline-derived CDR1 and CDR2 are SGDLS and YYNGEE. The CDR3 DNA follows: TGTGCCAGCAGCGTAGTAGCGGCAGGCACAGATACGCAGTATTTT. This translates into CASSVVAAGTDTQYF.

This clonotype was picked up a small number of times. J is TRBJ2-7 and V is TRBV6-5; 9 nucleotides match TRBD1. The germline CDR1 and CDR2 sequences are MNHEY and SVGAGI. V lost 2 bases to trimming and J lost 3 bases; unmatched junction nucleotides: 5. This CDR3 region has 15 residues. The CDR3 nucleotides read TGTGCCAGCAGTTACACTTGGGACAGGGACTACGAGCAGTACTTC. Protein sequence: CASSYTWDRDYEQYF.

This clonotype is a singleton in its sample. The V gene is TRBV29-1, the J gene TRBJ2-2, with 15 bases aligning to TRBD2. CDR1 SQVTM and CDR2 ANQGSEA come from the germline V gene. Trimming cost V 6 bases and J 0 bases; bases outside gene matches: 11. The CDR3 length is 19 residues. CDR3 loop: CSVLGLAGGQETNTGELFF. The CDR3, as DNA: TGCAGCGTATTGGGACTAGCGGGAGGCCAGGAAACGAACACCGGGGAGCTGTTTTTT.

This chain uses TRBV3-1 with TRBJ1-1, with TRBD1 matching 8 bases. CDR1 is LGHDT, CDR2 YNNKEL, per germline (reference sequence). CDR3 length: 14 amino acids. V lost 4 bases to trimming and J lost 5 bases; unmatched junction nucleotides: 6. This chain's CDR3 is CASSLQDRVTEAFF. CDR3 bases: TGTGCCAGCAGCCTTCAGGACAGGGTTACTGAAGCTTTCTTT.